This entry concerns a single T cell receptor (beta chain). Its target antigen remains unknown. Base qualities are missing; no much larger clone stands one base away. These data come from a study of response to subunit inactivated influenza vaccine (dated 2018 in TCRdb). At the level of the whole study: Deep quantitative profiling of the T cell receptor repertoire was used in the study to follow responses to a trivalent subunit inactivated influenza vaccine. Broad study findings and their caveats: The authors suggested that each seasonal influenza vaccination may recruit only a limited number of new T cells.

The CDR3, from cysteine to phenylalanine, totals 15 residues. Left in the record is the CDR3 DNA by itself, 45 bases read in frame from the first base. CDR1 and CDR2 (DFQATT, SNEGSKA) derive from the germline V gene (reference sequence). V drops 0 bases and J drops 2 bases, leaving 13 bases in between. Receptor amplification or capture employed RT-PCR. Sequencing used an Illumina HiSeq 2500. Starting from the raw public reads, TCRdb applied fastp trimming at Q25, assembled clones with MiXCR and retained in-frame beta chains. Entries that share a CDR3 protein sequence are merged under the most common genes and DNA. The sample table lists roughly 460,000 distinct CDR3 sequences, roughly 11% of them with a count of one. In total, the top ten clones hold 12% of the sample. The time point label for this specimen denotes: 45 days after influenza vaccine administration.

This material consisted of PBMCs from blood, taken about 40 days after vaccination. In this chain, TRBV20-1 is recombined with TRBJ1-1, with TRBD1 perhaps the D gene, on 5 matching bases. The clonotype comes from a man aged 45-60 years who received an inactivated influenza vaccine. Donor details come from another sample of the same person, matched by shared clones. The DNA reads as follows: TGCAGTGCTAGAGATGTCGCAGGGTCAAACACTGAAGCTTTCTTT. The encoded protein is CSARDVAGSNTEAFF.